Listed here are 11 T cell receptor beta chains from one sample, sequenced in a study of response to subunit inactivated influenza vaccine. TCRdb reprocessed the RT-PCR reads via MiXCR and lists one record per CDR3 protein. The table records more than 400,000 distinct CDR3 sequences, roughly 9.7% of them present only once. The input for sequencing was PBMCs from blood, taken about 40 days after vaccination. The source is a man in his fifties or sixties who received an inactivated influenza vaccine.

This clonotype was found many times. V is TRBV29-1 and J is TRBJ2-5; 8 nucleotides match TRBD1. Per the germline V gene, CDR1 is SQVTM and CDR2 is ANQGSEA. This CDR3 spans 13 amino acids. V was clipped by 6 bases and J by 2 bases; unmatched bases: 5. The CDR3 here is CSVRDRRQETQYF. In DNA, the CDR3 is TGCAGCGTCAGGGACAGGCGACAAGAGACCCAGTACTTC.

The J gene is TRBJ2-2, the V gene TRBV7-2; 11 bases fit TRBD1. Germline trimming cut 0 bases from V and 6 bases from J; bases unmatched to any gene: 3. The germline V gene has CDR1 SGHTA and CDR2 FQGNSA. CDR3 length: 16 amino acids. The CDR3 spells CASSLAPGQGAGELFF. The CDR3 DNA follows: TGTGCCAGCAGCTTAGCCCCGGGACAGGGGGCCGGGGAGCTGTTTTTT.

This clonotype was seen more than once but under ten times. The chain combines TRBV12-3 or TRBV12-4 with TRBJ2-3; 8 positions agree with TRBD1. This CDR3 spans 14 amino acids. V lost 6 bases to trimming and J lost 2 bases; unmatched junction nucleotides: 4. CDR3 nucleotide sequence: TGTGCCAGCAGCCGGGACAGGCCCACAGATACGCAGTATTTT. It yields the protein CASSRDRPTDTQYF.

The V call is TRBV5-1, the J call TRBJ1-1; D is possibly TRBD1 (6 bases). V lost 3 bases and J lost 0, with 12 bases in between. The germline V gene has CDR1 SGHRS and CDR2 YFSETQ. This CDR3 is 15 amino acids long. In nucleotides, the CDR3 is TGCGCCAGCAGCTGGGGGGCGGGGATGAACACTGAAGCTTTCTTT. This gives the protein CASSWGAGMNTEAFF.

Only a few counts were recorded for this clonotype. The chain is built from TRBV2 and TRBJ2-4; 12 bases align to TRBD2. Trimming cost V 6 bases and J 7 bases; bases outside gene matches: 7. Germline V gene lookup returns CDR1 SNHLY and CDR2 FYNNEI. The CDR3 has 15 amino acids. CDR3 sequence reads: CASRVLAGGRNIQYF. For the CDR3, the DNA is TGTGCCAGCAGAGTACTAGCGGGAGGCCGGAACATTCAGTACTTC.

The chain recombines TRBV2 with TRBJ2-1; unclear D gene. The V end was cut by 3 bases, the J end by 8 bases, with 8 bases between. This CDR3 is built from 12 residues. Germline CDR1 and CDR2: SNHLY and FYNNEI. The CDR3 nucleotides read TGTGCCAGCAGTGATATTATGGATGAGCAGTTCTTC. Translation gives CASSDIMDEQFF. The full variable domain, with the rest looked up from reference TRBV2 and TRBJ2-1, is EPEVTQTPSHQVTQMGQEVILRCVPISNHLYFYWYRQILGQKVEFLVSFYNNEISEKSEIFDDQFSVERPDGSNFTLKIRSTKLEDSAMYFCASSDIMDEQFFGPGTRLTVL.

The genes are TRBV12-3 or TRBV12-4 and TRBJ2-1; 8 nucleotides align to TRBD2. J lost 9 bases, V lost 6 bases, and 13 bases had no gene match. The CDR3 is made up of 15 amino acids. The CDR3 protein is CASRESSGGRGEQFF. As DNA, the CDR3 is TGTGCCAGCAGAGAGTCCAGCGGGGGTAGGGGTGAGCAGTTCTTC.

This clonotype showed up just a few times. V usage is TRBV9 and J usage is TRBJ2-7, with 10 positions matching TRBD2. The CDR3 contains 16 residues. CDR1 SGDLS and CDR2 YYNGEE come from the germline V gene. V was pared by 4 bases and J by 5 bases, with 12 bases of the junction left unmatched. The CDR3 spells CASSPGTSVTLHEQYF. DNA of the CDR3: TGTGCCAGCAGCCCAGGGACTAGCGTAACACTGCACGAGCAGTACTTC.

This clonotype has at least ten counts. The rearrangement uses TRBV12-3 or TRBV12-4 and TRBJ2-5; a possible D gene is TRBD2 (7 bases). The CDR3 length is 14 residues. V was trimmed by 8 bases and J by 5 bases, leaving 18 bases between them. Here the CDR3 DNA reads TGTGCCAGCCAGGAGGGGGGGCCCAGTGAGACCCAGTACTTC. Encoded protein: CASQEGGPSETQYF.

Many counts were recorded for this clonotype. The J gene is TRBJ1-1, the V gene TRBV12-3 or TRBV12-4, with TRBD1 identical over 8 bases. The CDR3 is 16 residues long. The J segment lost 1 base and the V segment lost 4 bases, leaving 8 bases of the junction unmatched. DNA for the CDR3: TGTGCCAGCAGTTACGGACAGGGAGGTAGGAACACTGAAGCTTTCTTT. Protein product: CASSYGQGGRNTEAFF.

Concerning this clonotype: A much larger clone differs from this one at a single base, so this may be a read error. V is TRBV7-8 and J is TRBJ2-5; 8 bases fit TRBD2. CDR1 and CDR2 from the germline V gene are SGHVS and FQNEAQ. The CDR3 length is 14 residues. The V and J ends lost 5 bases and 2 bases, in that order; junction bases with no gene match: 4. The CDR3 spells CASSLIAGQETQYF. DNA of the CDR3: TGTGCCAGCAGCCTAATAGCGGGGCAAGAGACCCAGTACTTC.